This TCR beta chain was sequenced during a study of technical replicates of blood from several donors. Trimming removed 0 bases from V and 1 base from J, with 10 bases in between. The CDR3 has 15 residues. The germline V gene has CDR1 SGHRS and CDR2 YFSETQ. The method was immunoSEQ multiplex PCR; TCRdb's version includes in-frame clones alone and lacks a portion of them. This table has some 79,000 clones, about 91% appearing once. Sequenced: T cells isolated from PBMCs. This receptor was taken from a human donor in good health. Some clones in this sample may be carry-over from other donors' samples. This chain uses TRBV5-1 with TRBJ1-1, with D unresolved. CDR3 loop: CASSLERLKNTEAFF. Here the CDR3 DNA reads TGCGCCAGCAGCTTGGAGAGGTTAAAGAACACTGAAGCTTTCTTT.